A selection of T cell receptor beta chains follows, all from one sample in a study of Ad26.COV2.S vaccination and SARS-CoV-2 variants. Some clones are missing from TCRdb's copy, which holds only in-frame ones; the method was immunoSEQ multiplex PCR. The sample lists 200,000 to 300,000 clones; around 89% were seen once. The material was peripheral blood, obtained in a trial of Ad26.COV2.S vaccine versus placebo. These receptor sequences come from a person between 18 and 59 years old who received the Ad26.COV2.S COVID-19 vaccine or a placebo. Both conserved end residues are part of each CDR3. The order of the fields is CDR3 protein, CDR3 DNA, V gene, J gene, D gene, clone size. The D gene is left open where the match is weak. Expanded clones are given a class, and other clones once, few, many or no size at all.

CASSPPGTGYEQYF	TGTGCCAGCTCACCACCAGGGACGGGCTACGAGCAGTACTTC	TRBV18	TRBJ2-7	.	.
CASSSRGGAADTQYF	TGTGCCAGCAGTTCCCGCGGGGGGGCCGCGGATACGCAGTATTTT	TRBV6-4	TRBJ2-3	TRBD2	many
CATSDRTASGQPQHF	TGTGCCACCAGTGACCGGACGGCCTCTGGTCAGCCCCAGCATTTT	TRBV24-1	TRBJ1-5	.	.
CASSLTYRVDGALHF	TGTGCCAGCAGCTTGACTTACAGGGTTGACGGGGCCCTCCACTTT	TRBV5-5	TRBJ1-6	.	.
CASSSDGGEAFF	TGTGCCAGCAGTTCGGACGGAGGTGAAGCTTTCTTT	TRBV27	TRBJ1-1	.	.
CASKGSRGKTEAFF	TGTGCCAGCAAAGGTTCAAGGGGTAAGACTGAAGCTTTCTTT	TRBV3-1/TRBV3-2	TRBJ1-1	.	.
CASSIRFWGNTEAFF	TGTGCCAGCAGCATTCGATTTTGGGGTAACACTGAAGCTTTCTTT	TRBV7-2	TRBJ1-1	.	.
CASSLGRTGGQETQYF	TGTGCCAGCAGCTTAGGAAGGACAGGGGGTCAAGAGACCCAGTACTTC	TRBV7-9	TRBJ2-5	TRBD1	.
CASGAGGSSYNEQFF	TGTGCCAGCGGAGCGGGGGGCAGCTCCTACAATGAGCAGTTCTTC	TRBV2	TRBJ2-1	TRBD2	once
CASVDRVIIWELFF	TGCGCCAGCGTCGACAGGGTAATTATCTGGGAGCTGTTTTTT	TRBV23-1	TRBJ2-2	TRBD1	.
CASSLTGGADYEQYF	TGTGCCAGCAGTCTTACGGGGGGCGCGGACTACGAGCAGTACTTC	TRBV27	TRBJ2-7	.	.
CSVGRTGGSYEQYF	TGCAGCGTTGGGAGGACAGGGGGCTCCTACGAGCAGTACTTC	TRBV29-1	TRBJ2-7	TRBD1	.
CASSQGDGVPDEQYF	TGTGCCAGCTCACAGGGTGATGGCGTCCCTGACGAGCAGTACTTC	TRBV18	TRBJ2-7	.	few
CASSRGRETQYF	TGTGCCAGCTCCCGGGGTAGGGAGACCCAGTACTTC	TRBV18	TRBJ2-5	.	.
CASSRPTGELFF	TGTGCCAGCTCACGTCCGACCGGGGAGCTGTTTTTT	TRBV18	TRBJ2-2	.	.
CASNGGSSYEQYF	TGTGCCAGCAATGGGGGCAGCTCCTACGAGCAGTACTTC	TRBV2	TRBJ2-7	.	.
CASSGRSQPQHF	TGTGCCAGTAGCGGAAGGAGCCAGCCCCAGCATTTT	TRBV19	TRBJ1-5	.	.
CAISESGQLKTYEQYF	TGTGCCATCAGTGAGTCTGGGCAGCTAAAAACCTACGAGCAGTACTTC	TRBV10-3	TRBJ2-7	.	.
CASRTPKSGTRSSYNSPLHF	TGTGCCAGCAGGACGCCGAAGTCCGGGACCCGGAGCTCCTATAATTCACCCCTCCACTTT	TRBV19	TRBJ1-6	.	.
CASSLGGLAGSYEQYF	TGTGCCAGCAGCTTAGGGGGACTAGCGGGCAGCTACGAGCAGTACTTC	TRBV7-9	TRBJ2-7	TRBD2	few
CASLAGGPSYNEQFF	TGTGCCAGCCTAGCGGGAGGACCTAGCTACAATGAGCAGTTCTTC	TRBV27	TRBJ2-1	TRBD2	.
CASSWGGGTDTQYF	TGCGCCAGCAGCTGGGGGGGAGGAACAGATACGCAGTATTTT	TRBV5-1	TRBJ2-3	TRBD2	.
CASSPNPGYEQYF	TGTGCCAGCAGCCCCAACCCGGGTTACGAGCAGTACTTC	TRBV11-3	TRBJ2-7	.	.
CASSDGPGVAYEQYF	TGTGCCAGCAGCGACGGGCCAGGGGTGGCCTACGAGCAGTACTTC	TRBV7-9	TRBJ2-7	.	.
CAFLTGGKEQPQHF	TGTGCCTTCCTGACAGGGGGGAAGGAACAGCCCCAGCATTTT	TRBV10-3	TRBJ1-5	TRBD1	.
CASSQSQGRANYGYTF	TGTGCCAGCAGCCAAAGTCAGGGCCGAGCTAACTATGGCTACACCTTC	TRBV4-2	TRBJ1-2	.	.
CASSDLGQGNTEAFF	TGTGCCAGCAGTGACCTAGGACAGGGGAACACTGAAGCTTTCTTT	TRBV6-1	TRBJ1-1	TRBD1	.
CASSPGGANVLTF	TGTGCCAGCAGTCCTGGGGGGGCCAACGTCCTGACTTTC	TRBV12-3/TRBV12-4	TRBJ2-6	.	.
CASSPGQYYSNQPQHF	TGTGCCAGCAGCCCTGGACAGTACTATAGCAATCAGCCCCAGCATTTT	TRBV6-2/TRBV6-3	TRBJ1-5	.	.
CASSLGAGSGEQYF	TGTGCCAGCAGCTTGGGGGCAGGCTCGGGCGAGCAGTACTTC	TRBV5-6	TRBJ2-7	.	.
CASSQETGLAEAFF	TGCGCCAGCAGCCAAGAAACAGGGTTGGCTGAAGCTTTCTTT	TRBV4-3	TRBJ1-1	.	.
CATQFLNSGFQYF	TGTGCCACCCAATTTCTCAATAGCGGTTTCCAGTACTTC	TRBV10-3	TRBJ2-5	.	.
CASSQSGGSGTGELFF	TGTGCCAGCAGCCAATCGGGGGGCTCAGGGACCGGGGAGCTGTTTTTT	TRBV14	TRBJ2-2	.	once
CASSLGVAQNIQYF	TGTGCCAGCAGCTTGGGGGTGGCCCAAAACATTCAGTACTTC	TRBV7-2	TRBJ2-4	.	.
CASSRGLPTGEADTQYF	TGTGCCAGCAGCCGGGGACTCCCGACAGGGGAGGCAGATACGCAGTATTTT	TRBV7-3	TRBJ2-3	TRBD1	once
CASGLVRGKDRTYSYEQYF	TGTGCTAGTGGTTTGGTAAGGGGGAAAGACAGGACTTACTCCTACGAGCAGTACTTC	TRBV12-5	TRBJ2-7	.	.
CASTWGGVNTEAFF	TGTGCCAGCACTTGGGGGGGGGTGAACACTGAAGCTTTCTTT	TRBV18	TRBJ1-1	.	.
CASSPRDRVRENTIYF	TGTGCCAGCTCACCCCGGGACAGGGTTCGTGAAAACACCATATATTTT	TRBV18	TRBJ1-3	TRBD1	.
CASSPGGPDTDTQYF	TGTGCCAGCAGCCCAGGGGGCCCCGACACAGATACGCAGTATTTT	TRBV4-2	TRBJ2-3	TRBD1	.
CASSLEAYNEQFF	TGTGCCAGCAGCTTAGAGGCGTACAATGAGCAGTTCTTC	TRBV7-8	TRBJ2-1	.	.
CASSWDEREGLTDTQYF	TGTGCCAGCAGTTGGGACGAGCGGGAGGGCCTTACAGATACGCAGTATTTT	TRBV6-2/TRBV6-3	TRBJ2-3	TRBD2	.
CASSHQGTSGRVRPGWSYNEQFF	TGTGCCAGCAGCCATCAAGGGACTAGCGGGAGGGTTCGGCCGGGTTGGTCCTACAATGAGCAGTTCTTC	TRBV6-2/TRBV6-3	TRBJ2-1	TRBD2	.